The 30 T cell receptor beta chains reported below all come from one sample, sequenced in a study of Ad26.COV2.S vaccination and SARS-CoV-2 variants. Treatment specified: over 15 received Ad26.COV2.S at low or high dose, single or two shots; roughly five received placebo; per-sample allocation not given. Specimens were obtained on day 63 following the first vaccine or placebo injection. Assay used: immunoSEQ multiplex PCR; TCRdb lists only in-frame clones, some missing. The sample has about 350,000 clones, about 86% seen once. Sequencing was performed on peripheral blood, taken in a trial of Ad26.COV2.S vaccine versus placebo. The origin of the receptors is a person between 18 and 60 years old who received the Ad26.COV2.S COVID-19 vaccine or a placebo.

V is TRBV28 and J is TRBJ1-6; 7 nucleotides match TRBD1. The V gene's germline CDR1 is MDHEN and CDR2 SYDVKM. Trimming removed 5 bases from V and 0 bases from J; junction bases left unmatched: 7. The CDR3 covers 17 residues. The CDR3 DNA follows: TGTGCCAGCAGTCTAATGACAGGGACCTCCTATAATTCACCCCTCCACTTT. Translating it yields CASSLMTGTSYNSPLHF. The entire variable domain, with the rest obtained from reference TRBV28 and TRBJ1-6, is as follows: DVKVTQSSRYLVKRTGEKVFLECVQDMDHENMFWYRQDPGLGLRLIYFSYDVKMKEKGDIPEGYSVSREKKERFSLILESASTNQTSMYLCASSLMTGTSYNSPLHFGNGTRLTVT.

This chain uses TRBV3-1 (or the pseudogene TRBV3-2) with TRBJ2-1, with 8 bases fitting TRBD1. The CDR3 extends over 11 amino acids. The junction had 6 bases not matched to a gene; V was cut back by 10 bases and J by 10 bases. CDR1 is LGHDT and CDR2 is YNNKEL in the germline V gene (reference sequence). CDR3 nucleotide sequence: TGTGCCACCAGGGGGCGTCGGGAGCAGTTCTTC. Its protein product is CATRGRREQFF.

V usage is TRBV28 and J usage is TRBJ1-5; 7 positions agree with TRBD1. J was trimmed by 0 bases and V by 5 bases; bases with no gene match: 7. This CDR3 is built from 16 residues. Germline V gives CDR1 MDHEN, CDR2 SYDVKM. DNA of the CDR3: TGTGCCAGCAGTGCCCGGGACAGATATAGCAATCAGCCCCAGCATTTT. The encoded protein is CASSARDRYSNQPQHF.

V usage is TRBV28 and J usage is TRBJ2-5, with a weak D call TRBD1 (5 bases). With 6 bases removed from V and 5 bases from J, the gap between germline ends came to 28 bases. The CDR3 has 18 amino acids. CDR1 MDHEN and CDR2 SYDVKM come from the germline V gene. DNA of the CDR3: TGTGCCAGCAGCCCTAGAGCTAAAATCTCAGGGTCCGGGGAGACCCAGTACTTC. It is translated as CASSPRAKISGSGETQYF.

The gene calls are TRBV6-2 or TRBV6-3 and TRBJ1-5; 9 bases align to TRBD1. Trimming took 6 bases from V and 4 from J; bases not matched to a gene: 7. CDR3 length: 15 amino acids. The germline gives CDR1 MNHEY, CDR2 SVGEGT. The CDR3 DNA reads TGTGCCAGCAGCACACAGGGGGCTAGGAATCAGCCCCAGCATTTT. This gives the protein CASSTQGARNQPQHF.

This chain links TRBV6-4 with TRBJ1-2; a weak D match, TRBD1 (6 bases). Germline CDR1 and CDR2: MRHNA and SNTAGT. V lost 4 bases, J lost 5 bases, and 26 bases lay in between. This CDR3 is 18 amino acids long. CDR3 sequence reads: CASSALIGIRQEYYGYTF. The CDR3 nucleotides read TGTGCCAGCAGTGCACTAATCGGGATCAGACAGGAATATTATGGCTACACCTTC.

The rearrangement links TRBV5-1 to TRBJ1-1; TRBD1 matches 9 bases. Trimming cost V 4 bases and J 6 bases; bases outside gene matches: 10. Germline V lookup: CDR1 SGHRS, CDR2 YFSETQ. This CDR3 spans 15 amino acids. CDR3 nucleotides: TGCGCCAGCAGCCCGGGCGGGACAGGGAGGGCTGAAGCTTTCTTT. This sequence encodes CASSPGGTGRAEAFF.

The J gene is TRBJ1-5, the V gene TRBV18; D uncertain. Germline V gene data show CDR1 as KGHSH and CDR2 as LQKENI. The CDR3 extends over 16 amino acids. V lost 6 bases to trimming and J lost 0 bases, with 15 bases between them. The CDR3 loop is CASSPSATLSNQPQHF. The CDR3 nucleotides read TGTGCCAGCTCTCCGAGTGCCACACTTAGCAATCAGCCCCAGCATTTT.

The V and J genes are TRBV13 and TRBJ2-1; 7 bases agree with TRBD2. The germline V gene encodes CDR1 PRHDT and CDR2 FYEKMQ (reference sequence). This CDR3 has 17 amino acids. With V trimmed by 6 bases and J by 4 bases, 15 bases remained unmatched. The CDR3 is CASRPIRSSGLYNEQFF. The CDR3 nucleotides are TGTGCCAGCAGACCTATCCGTTCTAGCGGCCTATACAATGAGCAGTTCTTC.

The CDR3 protein is CASSGLAGSYNEQFF. DNA for the CDR3: TGTGCCAGCAGCGGACTAGCGGGGAGCTACAATGAGCAGTTCTTC. The V call is TRBV27, the J call TRBJ2-1; 12 bases agree with TRBD2. V dropped 6 bases and J dropped 3; count of bases not matched to a gene: 3. CDR3 size: 15 residues. Germline V CDR1 and CDR2: MNHEY, SMNVEV (reference sequence).

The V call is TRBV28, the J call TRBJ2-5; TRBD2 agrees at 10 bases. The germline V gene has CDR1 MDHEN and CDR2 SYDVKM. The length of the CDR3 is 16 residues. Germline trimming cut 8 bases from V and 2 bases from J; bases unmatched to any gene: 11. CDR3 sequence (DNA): TGTGCCAGCGCTACGGGGGCTAGCGGGGGACAAGAGACCCAGTACTTC. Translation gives CASATGASGGQETQYF.

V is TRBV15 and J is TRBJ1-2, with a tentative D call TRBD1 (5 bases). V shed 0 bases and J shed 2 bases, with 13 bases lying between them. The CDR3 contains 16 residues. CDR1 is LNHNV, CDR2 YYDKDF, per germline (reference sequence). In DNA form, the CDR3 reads TGTGCCACCAGCAGAGATCTGGGACTCAAGAACTATGGCTACACCTTC. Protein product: CATSRDLGLKNYGYTF.

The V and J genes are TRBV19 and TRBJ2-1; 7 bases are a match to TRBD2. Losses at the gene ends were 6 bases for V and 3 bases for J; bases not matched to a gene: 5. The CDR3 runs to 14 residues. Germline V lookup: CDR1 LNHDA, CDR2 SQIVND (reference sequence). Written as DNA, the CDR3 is TGTGCCAGTAGCGGCGGGAGCGTCTACAATGAGCAGTTCTTC. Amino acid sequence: CASSGGSVYNEQFF.

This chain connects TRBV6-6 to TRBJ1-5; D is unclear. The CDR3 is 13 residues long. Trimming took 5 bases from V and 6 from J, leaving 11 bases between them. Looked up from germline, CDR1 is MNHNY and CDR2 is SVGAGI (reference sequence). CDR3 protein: CASSARKPQPQHF. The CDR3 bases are TGTGCCAGCAGTGCCAGAAAGCCTCAGCCCCAGCATTTT.

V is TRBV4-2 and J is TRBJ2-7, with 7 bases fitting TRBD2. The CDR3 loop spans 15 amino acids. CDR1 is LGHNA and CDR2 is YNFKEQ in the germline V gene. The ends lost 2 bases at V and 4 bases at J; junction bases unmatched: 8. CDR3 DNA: TGTGCCAGCAGCCAAAGGGAGGGGCCTCCTTACGAGCAGTACTTC. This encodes CASSQREGPPYEQYF.

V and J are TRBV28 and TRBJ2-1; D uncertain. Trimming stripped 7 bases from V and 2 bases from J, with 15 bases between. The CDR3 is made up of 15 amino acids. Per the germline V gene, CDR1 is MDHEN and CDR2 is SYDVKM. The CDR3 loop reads CASTLTGSAYNEQFF. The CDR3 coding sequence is TGTGCCAGCACGCTCACTGGGTCCGCCTACAATGAGCAGTTCTTC.

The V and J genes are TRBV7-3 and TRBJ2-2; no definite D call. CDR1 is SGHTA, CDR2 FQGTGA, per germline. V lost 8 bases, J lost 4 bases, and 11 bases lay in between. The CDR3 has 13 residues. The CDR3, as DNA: TGTGCCAGCCGACTGTCGGGCACCGGGGAGCTGTTTTTT. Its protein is CASRLSGTGELFF.

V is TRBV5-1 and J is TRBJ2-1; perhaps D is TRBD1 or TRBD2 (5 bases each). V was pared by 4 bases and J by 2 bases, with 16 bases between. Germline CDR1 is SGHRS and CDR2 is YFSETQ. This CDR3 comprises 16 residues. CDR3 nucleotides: TGCGCCAGCAGCATACACGGGGCGGCAACCTACAATGAGCAGTTCTTC. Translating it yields CASSIHGAATYNEQFF.

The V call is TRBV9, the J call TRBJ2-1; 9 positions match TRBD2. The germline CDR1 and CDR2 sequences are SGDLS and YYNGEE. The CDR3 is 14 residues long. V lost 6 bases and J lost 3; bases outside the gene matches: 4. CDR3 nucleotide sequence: TGTGCCAGCACAAAGACTAGCGGCTACAATGAGCAGTTCTTC. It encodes CASTKTSGYNEQFF.

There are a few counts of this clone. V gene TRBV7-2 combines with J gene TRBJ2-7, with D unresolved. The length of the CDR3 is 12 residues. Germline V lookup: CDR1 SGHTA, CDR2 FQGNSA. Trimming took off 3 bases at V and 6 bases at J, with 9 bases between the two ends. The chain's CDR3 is CASSLVTLEQYF. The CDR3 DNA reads TGTGCCAGCAGCTTGGTAACCCTCGAGCAGTACTTC.

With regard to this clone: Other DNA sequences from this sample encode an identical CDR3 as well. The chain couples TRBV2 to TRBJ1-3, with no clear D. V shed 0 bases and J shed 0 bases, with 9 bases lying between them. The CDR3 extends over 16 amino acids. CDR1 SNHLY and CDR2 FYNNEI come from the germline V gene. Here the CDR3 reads CASSEAHGGSGNTIYF. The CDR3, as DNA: TGTGCCAGCAGTGAAGCGCATGGTGGCTCTGGAAACACCATATATTTT.

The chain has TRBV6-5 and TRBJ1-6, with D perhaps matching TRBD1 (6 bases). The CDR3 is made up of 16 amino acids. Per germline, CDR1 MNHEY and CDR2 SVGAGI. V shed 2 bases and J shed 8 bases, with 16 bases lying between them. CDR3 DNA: TGTGCCAGCAGTTACATCGGCACAGGGTCTTATTCACCCCTCCACTTT. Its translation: CASSYIGTGSYSPLHF.

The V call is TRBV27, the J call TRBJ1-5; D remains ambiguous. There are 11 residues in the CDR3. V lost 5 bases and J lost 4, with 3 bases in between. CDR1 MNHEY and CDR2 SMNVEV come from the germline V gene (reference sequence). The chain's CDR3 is CASSGNQPQHF. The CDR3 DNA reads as TGTGCCAGCAGTGGGAATCAGCCCCAGCATTTT.

Here the CDR3 DNA reads TGTGCCAGCAGACCGGGACAACCAACGGAGCAGTTCTTC. Its translation is CASRPGQPTEQFF. J is TRBJ2-1 and V is TRBV7-2; D is possibly TRBD1 (6 bases). Germline-derived CDR1 and CDR2 are SGHTA and FQGNSA. The CDR3 spans 13 residues. Trimming stripped 6 bases from V and 10 bases from J, with 16 bases between.

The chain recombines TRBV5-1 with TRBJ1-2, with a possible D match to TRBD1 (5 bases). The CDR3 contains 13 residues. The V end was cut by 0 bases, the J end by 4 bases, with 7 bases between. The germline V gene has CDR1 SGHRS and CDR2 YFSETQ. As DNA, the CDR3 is TGCGCCAGCAGCTTGGCGGGGACCTATGGCTACACCTTC. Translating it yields CASSLAGTYGYTF.

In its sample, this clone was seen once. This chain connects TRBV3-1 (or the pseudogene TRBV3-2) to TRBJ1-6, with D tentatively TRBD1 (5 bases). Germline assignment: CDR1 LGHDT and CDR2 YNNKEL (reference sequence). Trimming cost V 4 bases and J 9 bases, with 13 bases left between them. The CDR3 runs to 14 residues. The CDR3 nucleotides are TGTGCCAGCAGCCTGGGACGGAGGGCTTCACCCCTCCACTTT. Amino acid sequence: CASSLGRRASPLHF.

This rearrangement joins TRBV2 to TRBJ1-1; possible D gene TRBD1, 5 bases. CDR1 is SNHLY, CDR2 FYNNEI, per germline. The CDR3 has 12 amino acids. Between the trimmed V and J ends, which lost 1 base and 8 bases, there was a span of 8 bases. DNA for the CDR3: TGTGCCAGCAGTGAAGAGGGGTCCGAAGCTTTCTTT. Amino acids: CASSEEGSEAFF.

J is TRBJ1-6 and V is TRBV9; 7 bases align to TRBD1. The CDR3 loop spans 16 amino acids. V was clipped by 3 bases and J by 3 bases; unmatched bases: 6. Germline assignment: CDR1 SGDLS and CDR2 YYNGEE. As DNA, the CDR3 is TGTGCCAGCAGCGCCCACAGGGGCGACTATAATTCACCCCTCCACTTT. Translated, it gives CASSAHRGDYNSPLHF.

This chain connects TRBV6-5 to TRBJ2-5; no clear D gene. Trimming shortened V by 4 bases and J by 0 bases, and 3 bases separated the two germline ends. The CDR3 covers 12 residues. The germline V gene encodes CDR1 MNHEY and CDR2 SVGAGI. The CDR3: CASSSNQETQYF. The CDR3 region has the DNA TGTGCCAGCAGTTCTAACCAAGAGACCCAGTACTTC.

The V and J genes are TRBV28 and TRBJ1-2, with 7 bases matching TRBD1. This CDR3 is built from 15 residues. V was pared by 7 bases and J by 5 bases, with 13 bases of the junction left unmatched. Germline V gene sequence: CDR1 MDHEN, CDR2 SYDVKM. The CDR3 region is CASIIQGDRNYGYTF. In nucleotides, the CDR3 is TGTGCCAGCATCATTCAGGGGGACAGAAATTATGGCTACACCTTC.